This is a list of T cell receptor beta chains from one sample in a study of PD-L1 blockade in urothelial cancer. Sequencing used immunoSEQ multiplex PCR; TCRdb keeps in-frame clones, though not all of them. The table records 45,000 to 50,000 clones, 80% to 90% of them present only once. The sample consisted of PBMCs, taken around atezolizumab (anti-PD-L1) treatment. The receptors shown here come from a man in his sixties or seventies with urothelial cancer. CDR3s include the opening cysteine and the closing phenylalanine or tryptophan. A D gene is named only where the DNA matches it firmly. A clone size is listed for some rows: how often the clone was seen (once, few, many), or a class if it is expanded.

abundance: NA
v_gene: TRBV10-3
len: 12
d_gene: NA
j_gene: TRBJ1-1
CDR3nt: TGTGCCTCGACCAGGGGTGGAACTGAAGCTTTCTTT
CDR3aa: CASTRGGTEAFF

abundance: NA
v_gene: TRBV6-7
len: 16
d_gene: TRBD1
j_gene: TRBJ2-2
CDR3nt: TGTGCCAGCAGTTACTCGTGGACAGGGGGTGGCGGGGAGCTGTTTTTT
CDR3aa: CASSYSWTGGGGELFF

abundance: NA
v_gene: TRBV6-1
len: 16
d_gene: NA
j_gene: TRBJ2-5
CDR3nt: TGTGCCAGCAGTGAAACGGTGGCGGGCGTAGACGAGACCCAGTACTTC
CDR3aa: CASSETVAGVDETQYF

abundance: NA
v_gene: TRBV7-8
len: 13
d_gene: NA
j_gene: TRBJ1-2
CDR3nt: TGTGCCAGCAGCTTGGGGGGGCCCTATGGCTACACCTTC
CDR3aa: CASSLGGPYGYTF

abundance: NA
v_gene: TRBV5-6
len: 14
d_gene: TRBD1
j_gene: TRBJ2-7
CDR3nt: TGTGCCAGCACAATGGACAGGGCTACCTACGAGCAGTACTTC
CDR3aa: CASTMDRATYEQYF

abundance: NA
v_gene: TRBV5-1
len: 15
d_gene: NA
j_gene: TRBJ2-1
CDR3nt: TGCGCCAGCAGCTTGGGGCTCAGCTCCTACAATGAGCAGTTCTTC
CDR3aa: CASSLGLSSYNEQFF

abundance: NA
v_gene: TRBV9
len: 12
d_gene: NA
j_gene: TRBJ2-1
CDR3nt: TGTGCCAGCAGCGTCAGCGTCTATGAGCAGTTCTTC
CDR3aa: CASSVSVYEQFF

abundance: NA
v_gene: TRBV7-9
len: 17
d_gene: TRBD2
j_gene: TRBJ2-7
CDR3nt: TGTGCCAGCAGCTTAGTAGACCTAGCGGAGACGTCCTACGAGCAGTACTTC
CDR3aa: CASSLVDLAETSYEQYF

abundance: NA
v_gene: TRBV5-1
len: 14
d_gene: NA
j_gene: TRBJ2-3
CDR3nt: TGCGCCAGCAGCATACTGACTAGCACAGATACGCAGTATTTT
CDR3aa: CASSILTSTDTQYF

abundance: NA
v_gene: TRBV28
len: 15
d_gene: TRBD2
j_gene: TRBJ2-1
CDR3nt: TGTGCCAGCAGTTTAGGACTAGCGGGGGGTAATGAGCAGTTCTTC
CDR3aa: CASSLGLAGGNEQFF

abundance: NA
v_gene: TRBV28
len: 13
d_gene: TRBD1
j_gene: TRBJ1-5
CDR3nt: TGTGCCAGCAGGGACAGGGGGAAGGGGAACCAGCATTTT
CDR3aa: CASRDRGKGNQHF

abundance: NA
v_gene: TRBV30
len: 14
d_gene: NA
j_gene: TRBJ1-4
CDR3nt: TGTGCCTGGAGTGTAAACCGGGGGGATGAAAAACTGTTTTTT
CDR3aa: CAWSVNRGDEKLFF

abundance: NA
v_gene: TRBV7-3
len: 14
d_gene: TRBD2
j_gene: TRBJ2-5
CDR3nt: TGTGCCAGCAGCTTAACGGGGAGGGCGGAGACCCAGTACTTC
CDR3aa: CASSLTGRAETQYF

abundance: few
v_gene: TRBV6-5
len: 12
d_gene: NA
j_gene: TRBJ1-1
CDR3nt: TGTGCCAGCAGTTCAGTGAACACTGAAGCTTTCTTT
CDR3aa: CASSSVNTEAFF

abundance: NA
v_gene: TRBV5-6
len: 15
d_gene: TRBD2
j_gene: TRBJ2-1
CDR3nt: TGTGCCAGCAGCTCAACTAGCGGGCCGACGGGTGAGCAGTTCTTC
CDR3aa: CASSSTSGPTGEQFF

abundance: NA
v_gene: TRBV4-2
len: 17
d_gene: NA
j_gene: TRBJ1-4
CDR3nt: TGTGCCAGCAGCCCGTCCGCCGCAGGCGCACCTAATGAAAAACTGTTTTTT
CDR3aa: CASSPSAAGAPNEKLFF

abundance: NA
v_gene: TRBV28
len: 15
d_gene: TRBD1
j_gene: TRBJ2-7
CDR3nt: TGTGCCAGCAGAACCCCGGGACAGGGCGGTCACGAGCAGTACTTC
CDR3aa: CASRTPGQGGHEQYF

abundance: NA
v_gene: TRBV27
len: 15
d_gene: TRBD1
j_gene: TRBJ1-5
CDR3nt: TGTGCCAGCAGTTTAATCGCAGGGGGCGGACAGCCCCAGCATTTT
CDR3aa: CASSLIAGGGQPQHF

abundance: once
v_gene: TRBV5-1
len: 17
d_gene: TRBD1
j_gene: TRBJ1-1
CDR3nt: TGCGCCAGCAGCTTGTTGGCAGGGGGCGCGGTTTTCACTGAAGCTTTCTTT
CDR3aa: CASSLLAGGAVFTEAFF

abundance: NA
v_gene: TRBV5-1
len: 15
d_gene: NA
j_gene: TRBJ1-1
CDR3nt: TGCGCCAGCAGCCCCCAGATTTACGAGAACACTGAAGCTTTCTTT
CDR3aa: CASSPQIYENTEAFF

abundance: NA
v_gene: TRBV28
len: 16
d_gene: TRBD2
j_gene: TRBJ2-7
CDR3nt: TGTGCCAGCAGTCCTCCCGGGACTAGCGGTCTCTACGAGCAGTACTTC
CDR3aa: CASSPPGTSGLYEQYF

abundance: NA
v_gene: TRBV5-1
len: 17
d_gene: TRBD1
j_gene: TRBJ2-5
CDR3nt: TGCGCCAGCAGCTTCCTGACAGGGGGAAACGGGTTGGAGACCCAGTACTTC
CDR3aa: CASSFLTGGNGLETQYF

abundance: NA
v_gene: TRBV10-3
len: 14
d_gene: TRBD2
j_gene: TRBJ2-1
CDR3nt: TGTGCCATCAGTGAGTCTAGCGGGAACAATGAGCAGTTCTTC
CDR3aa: CAISESSGNNEQFF

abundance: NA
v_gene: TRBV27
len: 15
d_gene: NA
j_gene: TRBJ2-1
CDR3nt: TGTGCCAGCAGTCCCCCCTGGACAGACTACAATGAGCAGTTCTTC
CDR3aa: CASSPPWTDYNEQFF

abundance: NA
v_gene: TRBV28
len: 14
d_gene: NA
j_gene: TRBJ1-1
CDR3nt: TGTGCCAGCAGTTCCCCAGGGATGGACACTGAAGCTTTCTTT
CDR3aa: CASSSPGMDTEAFF

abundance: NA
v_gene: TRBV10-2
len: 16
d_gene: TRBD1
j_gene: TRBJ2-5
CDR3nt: TGCGCCAGCAGTGACCTGGGACAGGGTCGACGAGAGACCCAGTACTTC
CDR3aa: CASSDLGQGRRETQYF

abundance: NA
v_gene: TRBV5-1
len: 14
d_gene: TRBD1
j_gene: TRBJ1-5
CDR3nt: TGCGCCAGCAGCTTAACAGGGGAGAATCAGCCCCAGCATTTT
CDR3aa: CASSLTGENQPQHF

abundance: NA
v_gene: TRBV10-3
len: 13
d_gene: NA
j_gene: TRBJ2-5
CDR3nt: TGTGCCATCAGTGGGGACTCAAGGGAGACCCAGTACTTC
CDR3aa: CAISGDSRETQYF

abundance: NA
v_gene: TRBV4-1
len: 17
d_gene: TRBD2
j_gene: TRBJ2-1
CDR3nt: TGCGCCAGCAGCCCGATAGTGGCGGGGGTTGTCATCCATGAGCAGTTCTTC
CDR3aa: CASSPIVAGVVIHEQFF

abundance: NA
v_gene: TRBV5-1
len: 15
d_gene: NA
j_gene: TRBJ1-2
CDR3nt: TGCGCCAGCAGCTTTGCCCTAGACAGATACTATGGCTACACCTTC
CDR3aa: CASSFALDRYYGYTF

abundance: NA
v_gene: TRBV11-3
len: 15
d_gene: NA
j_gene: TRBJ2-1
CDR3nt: TGTGCCAGCAGCTTCCGTGCGGCCCGAAAAAATGAGCAGTTCTTC
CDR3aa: CASSFRAARKNEQFF

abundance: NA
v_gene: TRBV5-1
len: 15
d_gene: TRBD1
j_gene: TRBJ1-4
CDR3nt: TGCGCCAGCAGCTCTGACAGGGGTTTTAATGAAAAACTGTTTTTT
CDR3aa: CASSSDRGFNEKLFF

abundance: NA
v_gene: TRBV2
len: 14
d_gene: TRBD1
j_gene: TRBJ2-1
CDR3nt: TGTGCCAGCAATTGGGGACAGATCTACAATGAGCAGTTCTTC
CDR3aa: CASNWGQIYNEQFF

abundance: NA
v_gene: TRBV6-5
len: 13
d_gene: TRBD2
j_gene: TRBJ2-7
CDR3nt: TGTGCCAGCAGTTACTCGAGCGGGACGGGGCAGTACTTC
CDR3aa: CASSYSSGTGQYF

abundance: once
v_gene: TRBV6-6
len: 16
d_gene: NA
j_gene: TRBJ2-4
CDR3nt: TGTGCCAGCAACCCAAGGGGAAAGGAAGCCAAAAACATTCAGTACTTC
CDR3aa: CASNPRGKEAKNIQYF

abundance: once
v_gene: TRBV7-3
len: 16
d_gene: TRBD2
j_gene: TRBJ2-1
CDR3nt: TGTGCCAGCAGCCCCGGGACTAGCGTCTTATACAATGAGCAGTTCTTC
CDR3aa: CASSPGTSVLYNEQFF

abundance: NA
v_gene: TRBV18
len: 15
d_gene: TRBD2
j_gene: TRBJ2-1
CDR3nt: TGTGCCAGCTCACCTTCGGGCGGGAGTGGGAATGAGCAGTTCTTC
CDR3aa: CASSPSGGSGNEQFF

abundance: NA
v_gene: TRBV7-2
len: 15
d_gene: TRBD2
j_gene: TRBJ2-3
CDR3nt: TGTGCCAGCAGCTTAGCGGGAGGGCGCCAAGATACGCAGTATTTT
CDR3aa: CASSLAGGRQDTQYF

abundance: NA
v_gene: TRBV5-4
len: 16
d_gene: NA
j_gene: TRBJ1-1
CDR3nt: TGTGCCAGCAGCGGGGGGTTTGGCAGTGTGAACACTGAAGCTTTCTTT
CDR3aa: CASSGGFGSVNTEAFF

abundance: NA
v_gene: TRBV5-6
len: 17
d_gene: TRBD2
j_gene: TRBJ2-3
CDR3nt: TGTGCCAGCAGCTTGGGACTAGCGGGAGGAAGAGCAGATACGCAGTATTTT
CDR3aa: CASSLGLAGGRADTQYF

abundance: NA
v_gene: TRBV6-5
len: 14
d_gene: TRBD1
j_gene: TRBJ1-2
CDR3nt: TGTGCCAGCAGAGAAACAGGGGGCGGCTATGGCTACACCTTC
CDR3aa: CASRETGGGYGYTF

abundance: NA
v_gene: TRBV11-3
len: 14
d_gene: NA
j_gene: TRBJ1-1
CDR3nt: TGTGCCAGCAGCGTCGGGAGAGGGAACACTGAAGCTTTCTTT
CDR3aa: CASSVGRGNTEAFF

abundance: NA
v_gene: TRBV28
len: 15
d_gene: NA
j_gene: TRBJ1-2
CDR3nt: TGTGCCAGCAGTTTACAAGCGAGGGGGAGATATGGCTACACCTTC
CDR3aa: CASSLQARGRYGYTF

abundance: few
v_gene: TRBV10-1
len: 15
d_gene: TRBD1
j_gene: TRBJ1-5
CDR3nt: TGCGCCAGCAGCCTCTCGGACAGGGCGGAGGGGCCCCAGCATTTT
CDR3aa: CASSLSDRAEGPQHF

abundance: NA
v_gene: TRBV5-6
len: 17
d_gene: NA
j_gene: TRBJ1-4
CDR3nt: TGTGCCAGCATCGGGGTTATACGAGCTGCAACTAATGAAAAACTGTTTTTT
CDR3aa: CASIGVIRAATNEKLFF

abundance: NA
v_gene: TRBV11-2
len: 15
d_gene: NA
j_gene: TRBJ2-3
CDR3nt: TGTGCCAGCAGCCAGCGGCAGGGGAGCGCAGATACGCAGTATTTT
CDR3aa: CASSQRQGSADTQYF

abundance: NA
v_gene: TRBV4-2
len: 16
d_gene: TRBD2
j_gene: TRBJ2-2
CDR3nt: TGTGCCAGCAGCCAAGATCACGGGAGGAGTAGCAGGGAGCTGTTTTTT
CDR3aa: CASSQDHGRSSRELFF

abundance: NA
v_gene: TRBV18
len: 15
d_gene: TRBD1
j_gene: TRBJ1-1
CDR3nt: TGTGCCAGCTCACCAATACAGGGGGCAGGGACTGAAGCTTTCTTT
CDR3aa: CASSPIQGAGTEAFF

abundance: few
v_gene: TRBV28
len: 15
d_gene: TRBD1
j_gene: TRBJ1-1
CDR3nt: TGTGCCAGCAGTTTATGGTGGTCGGACAGGACTGAAGCTTTCTTT
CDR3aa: CASSLWWSDRTEAFF

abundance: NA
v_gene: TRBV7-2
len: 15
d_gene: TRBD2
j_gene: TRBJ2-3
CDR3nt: TGTGCCAGCAGTCGGACTAGCGGGAGCACAGATACGCAGTATTTT
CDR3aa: CASSRTSGSTDTQYF

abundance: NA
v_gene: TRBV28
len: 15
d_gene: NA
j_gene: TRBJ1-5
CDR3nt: TGTGCCAGCAGTTTACAGGGGATGAGCAATCAGCCCCAGCATTTT
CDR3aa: CASSLQGMSNQPQHF

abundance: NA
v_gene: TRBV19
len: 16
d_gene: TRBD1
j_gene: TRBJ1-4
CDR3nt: TGTGCCAGTAGTGCCTATTTCACAGGGGCGGAGGAAAAACTGTTTTTT
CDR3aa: CASSAYFTGAEEKLFF

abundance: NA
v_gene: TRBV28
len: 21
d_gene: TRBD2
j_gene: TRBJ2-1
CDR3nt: TGTGCCAGCAGTTTCGGGCAGCTAGCGGGGGGAGGACCTAGCTCCTACAATGAGCAGTTCTTC
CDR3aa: CASSFGQLAGGGPSSYNEQFF

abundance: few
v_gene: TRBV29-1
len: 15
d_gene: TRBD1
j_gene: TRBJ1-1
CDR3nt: TGCAGCGTTGAAGATCGAAACAGGGGAAGTACTGAAGCTTTCTTT
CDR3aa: CSVEDRNRGSTEAFF

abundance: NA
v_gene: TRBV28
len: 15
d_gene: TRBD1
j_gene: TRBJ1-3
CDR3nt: TGTGCCAGCTCGGACAGGGGCGCCTATGGAAACACCATATATTTT
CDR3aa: CASSDRGAYGNTIYF